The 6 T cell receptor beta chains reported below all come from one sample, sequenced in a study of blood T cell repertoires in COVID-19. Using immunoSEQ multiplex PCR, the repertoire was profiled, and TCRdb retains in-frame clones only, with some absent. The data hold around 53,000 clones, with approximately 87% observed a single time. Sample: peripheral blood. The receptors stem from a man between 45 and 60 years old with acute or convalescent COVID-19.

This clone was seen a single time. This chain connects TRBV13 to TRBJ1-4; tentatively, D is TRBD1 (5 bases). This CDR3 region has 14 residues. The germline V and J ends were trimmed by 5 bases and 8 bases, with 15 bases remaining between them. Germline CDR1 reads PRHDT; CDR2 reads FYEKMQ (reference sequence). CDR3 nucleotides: TGTGCCAGCAGCATACGGGGGGGAAGGGAAAAACTGTTTTTT. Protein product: CASSIRGGREKLFF.

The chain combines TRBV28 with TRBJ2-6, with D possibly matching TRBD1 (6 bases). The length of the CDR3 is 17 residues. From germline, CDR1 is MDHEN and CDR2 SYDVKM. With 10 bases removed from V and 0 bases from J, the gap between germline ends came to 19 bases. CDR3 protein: CAIHPLTGFSGANVLTF. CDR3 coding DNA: TGTGCCATTCACCCGTTGACAGGTTTCTCTGGGGCCAACGTCCTGACTTTC.

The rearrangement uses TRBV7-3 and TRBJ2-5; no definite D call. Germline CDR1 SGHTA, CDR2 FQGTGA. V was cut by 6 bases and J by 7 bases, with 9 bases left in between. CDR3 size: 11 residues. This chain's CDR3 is CASRFSATQYF. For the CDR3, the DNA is TGTGCCAGCAGGTTCAGCGCGACCCAGTACTTC.

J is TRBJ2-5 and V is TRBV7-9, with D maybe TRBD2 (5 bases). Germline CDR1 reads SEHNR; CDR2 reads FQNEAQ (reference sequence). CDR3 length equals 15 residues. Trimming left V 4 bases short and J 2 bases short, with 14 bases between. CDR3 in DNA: TGTGCCAGCAGCTACACGACTAACACTCAAGAGACCCAGTACTTC. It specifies CASSYTTNTQETQYF. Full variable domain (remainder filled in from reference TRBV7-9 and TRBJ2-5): DTGVSQNPRHKITKRGQNVTFRCDPISEHNRLYWYRQTLGQGPEFLTYFQNEAQLEKSRLLSDRFSAERPKGSFSTLEIQRTEQGDSAMYLCASSYTTNTQETQYFGPGTRLLVL.

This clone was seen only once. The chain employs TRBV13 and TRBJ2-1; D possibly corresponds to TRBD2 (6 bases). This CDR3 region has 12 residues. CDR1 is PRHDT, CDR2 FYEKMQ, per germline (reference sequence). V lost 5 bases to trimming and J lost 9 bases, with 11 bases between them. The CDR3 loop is CASSDVGGEQFF. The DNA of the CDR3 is TGTGCCAGCAGCGACGTGGGGGGTGAGCAGTTCTTC.

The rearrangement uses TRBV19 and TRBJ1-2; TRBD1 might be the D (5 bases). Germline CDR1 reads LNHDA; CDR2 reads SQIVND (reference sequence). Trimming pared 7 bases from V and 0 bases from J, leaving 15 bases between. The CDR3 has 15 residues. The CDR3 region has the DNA TGTGCCAGTACCCTACGCGACAGAGCTAACTATGGCTACACCTTC. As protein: CASTLRDRANYGYTF. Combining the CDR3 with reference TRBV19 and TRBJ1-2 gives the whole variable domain DGGITQSPKYLFRKEGQNVTLSCEQNLNHDAMYWYRQDPGQGLRLIYYSQIVNDFQKGDIAEGYSVSREKKESFPLTVTSAQKNPTAFYLCASTLRDRANYGYTFGSGTRLTVV.